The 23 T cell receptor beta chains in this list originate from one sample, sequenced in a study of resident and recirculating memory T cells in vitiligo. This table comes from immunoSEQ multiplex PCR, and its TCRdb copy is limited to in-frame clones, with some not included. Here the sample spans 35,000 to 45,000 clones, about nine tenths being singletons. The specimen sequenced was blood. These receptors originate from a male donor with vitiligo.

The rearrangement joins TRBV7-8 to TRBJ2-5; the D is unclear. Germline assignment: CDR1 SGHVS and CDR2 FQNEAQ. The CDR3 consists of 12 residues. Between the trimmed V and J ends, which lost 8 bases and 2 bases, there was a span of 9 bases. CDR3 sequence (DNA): TGTGCCAGCTGTAGAGTTCAAGAGACCCAGTACTTC. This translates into CASCRVQETQYF.

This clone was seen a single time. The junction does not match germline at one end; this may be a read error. CDR3 residues: CGSSQDFYYGYTF. Written as DNA, the CDR3 is TGTGGCAGTAGTCAGGACTTTTACTATGGCTACACCTTC. V usage is TRBV19 and J usage is TRBJ1-2; D call uncertain. The CDR3 runs 13 residues. The germline V gene encodes CDR1 LNHDA and CDR2 SQIVND (reference sequence).

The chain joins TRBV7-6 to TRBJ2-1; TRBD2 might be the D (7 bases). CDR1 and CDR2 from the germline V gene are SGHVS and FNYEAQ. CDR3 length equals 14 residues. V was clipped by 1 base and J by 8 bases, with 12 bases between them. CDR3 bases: TGTGCCAGCAGCTTAGATGGGGGGGCTCATGAGCAGTTCTTC. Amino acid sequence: CASSLDGGAHEQFF.

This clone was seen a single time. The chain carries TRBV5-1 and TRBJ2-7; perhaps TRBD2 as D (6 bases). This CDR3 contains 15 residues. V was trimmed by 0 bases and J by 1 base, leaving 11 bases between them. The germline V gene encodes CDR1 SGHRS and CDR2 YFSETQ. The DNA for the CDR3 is TGCGCCAGCAGCTTGGCGGAGGGGATTTCCTACGAGCAGTACTTC. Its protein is CASSLAEGISYEQYF.

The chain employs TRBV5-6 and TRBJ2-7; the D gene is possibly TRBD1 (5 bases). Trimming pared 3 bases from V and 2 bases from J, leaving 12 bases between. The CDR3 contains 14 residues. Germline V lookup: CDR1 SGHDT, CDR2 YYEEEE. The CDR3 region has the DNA TGTGCCAGCAGCTCGCGACAGAGAACCTACGAGCAGTACTTC. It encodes CASSSRQRTYEQYF.

The CDR3, as DNA: TGTGCCAGCCAAGGAGTGGGCACTGAAGCTTTCTTT. Translated: CASQGVGTEAFF. V and J are TRBV6-5 and TRBJ1-1; D gene uncertain. CDR3 size: 12 residues. V lost 8 bases and J 4 bases, leaving 11 bases between the germline ends. Germline CDR1 reads MNHEY; CDR2 reads SVGAGI.

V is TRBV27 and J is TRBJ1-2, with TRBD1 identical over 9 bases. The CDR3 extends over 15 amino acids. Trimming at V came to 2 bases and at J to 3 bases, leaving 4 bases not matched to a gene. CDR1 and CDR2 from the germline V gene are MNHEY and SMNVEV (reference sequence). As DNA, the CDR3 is TGTGCCAGCAGTTTAGTTGGGACAGGGTACTATGGCTACACCTTC. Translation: CASSLVGTGYYGYTF.

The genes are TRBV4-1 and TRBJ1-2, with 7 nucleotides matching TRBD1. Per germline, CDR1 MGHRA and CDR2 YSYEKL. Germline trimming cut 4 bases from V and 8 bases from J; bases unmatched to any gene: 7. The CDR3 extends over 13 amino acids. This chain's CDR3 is CASSPTGVFGYTF. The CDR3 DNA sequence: TGCGCCAGCAGCCCTACAGGGGTTTTCGGCTACACCTTC.

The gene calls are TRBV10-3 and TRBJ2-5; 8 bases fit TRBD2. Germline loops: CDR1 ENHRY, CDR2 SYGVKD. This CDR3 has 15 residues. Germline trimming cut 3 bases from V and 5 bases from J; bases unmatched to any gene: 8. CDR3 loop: CAISDAGGQAETQYF. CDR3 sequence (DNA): TGTGCCATCAGTGATGCGGGGGGCCAAGCGGAGACCCAGTACTTC.

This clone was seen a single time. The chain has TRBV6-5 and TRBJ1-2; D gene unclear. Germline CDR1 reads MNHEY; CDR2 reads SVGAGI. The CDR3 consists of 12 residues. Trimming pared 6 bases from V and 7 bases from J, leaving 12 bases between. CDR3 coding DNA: TGTGCCAGCAGATGGACGGGAGGTGGCTACACCTTC. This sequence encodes CASRWTGGGYTF.

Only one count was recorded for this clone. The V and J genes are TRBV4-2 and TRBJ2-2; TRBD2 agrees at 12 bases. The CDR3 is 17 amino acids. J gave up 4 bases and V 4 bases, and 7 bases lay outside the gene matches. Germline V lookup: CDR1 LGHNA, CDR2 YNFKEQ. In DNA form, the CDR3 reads TGTGCCAGCAGCCTGCTAGCGGGGGGGCTTAGCACCGGGGAGCTGTTTTTT. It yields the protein CASSLLAGGLSTGELFF.

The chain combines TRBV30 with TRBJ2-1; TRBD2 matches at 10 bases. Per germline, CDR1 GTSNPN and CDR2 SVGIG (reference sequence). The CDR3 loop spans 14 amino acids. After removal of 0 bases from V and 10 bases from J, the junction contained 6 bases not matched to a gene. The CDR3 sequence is CAWSVGAGGREQFF. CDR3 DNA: TGTGCCTGGAGTGTCGGAGCGGGGGGGCGAGAGCAGTTCTTC.

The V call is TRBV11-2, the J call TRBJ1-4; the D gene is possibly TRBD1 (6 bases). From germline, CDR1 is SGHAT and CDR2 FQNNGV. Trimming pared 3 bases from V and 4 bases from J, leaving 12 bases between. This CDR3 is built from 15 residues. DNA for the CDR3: TGTGCCAGCAGCTTCGGACAGACCTTTAATGAAAAACTGTTTTTT. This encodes CASSFGQTFNEKLFF.

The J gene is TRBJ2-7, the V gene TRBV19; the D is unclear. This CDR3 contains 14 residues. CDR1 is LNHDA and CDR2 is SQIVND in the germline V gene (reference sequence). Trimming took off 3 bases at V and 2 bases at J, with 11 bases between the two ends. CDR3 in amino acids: CASSMAGGPYEQYF. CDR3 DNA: TGTGCCAGTAGTATGGCAGGTGGGCCCTACGAGCAGTACTTC. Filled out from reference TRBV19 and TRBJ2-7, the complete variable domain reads DGGITQSPKYLFRKEGQNVTLSCEQNLNHDAMYWYRQDPGQGLRLIYYSQIVNDFQKGDIAEGYSVSREKKESFPLTVTSAQKNPTAFYLCASSMAGGPYEQYFGPGTRLTVT.

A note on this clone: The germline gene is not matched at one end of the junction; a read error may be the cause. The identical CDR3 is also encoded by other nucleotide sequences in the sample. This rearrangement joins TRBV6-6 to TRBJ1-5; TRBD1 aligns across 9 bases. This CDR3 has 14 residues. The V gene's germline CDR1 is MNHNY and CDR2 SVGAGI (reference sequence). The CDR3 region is CASKGRQGGQPQHF. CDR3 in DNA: TGTGCCAGCAAGGGAAGACAGGGGGGACAGCCCCAACATTTT.

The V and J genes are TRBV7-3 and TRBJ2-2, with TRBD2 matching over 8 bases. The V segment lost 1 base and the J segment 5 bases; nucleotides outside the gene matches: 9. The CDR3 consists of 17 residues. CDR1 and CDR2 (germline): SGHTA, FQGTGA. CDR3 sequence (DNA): TGTGCCAGCAGCTTAAGCGGCGGGGGGACCGGTACCGGGGAGCTGTTTTTT. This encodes CASSLSGGGTGTGELFF.

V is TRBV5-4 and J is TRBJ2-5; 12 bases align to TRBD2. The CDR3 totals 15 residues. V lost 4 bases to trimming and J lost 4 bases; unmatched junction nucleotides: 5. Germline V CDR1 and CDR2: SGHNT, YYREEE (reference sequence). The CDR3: CASSPWTSGIETQYF. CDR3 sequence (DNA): TGTGCCAGCAGCCCTTGGACTAGCGGGATAGAGACCCAGTACTTC.

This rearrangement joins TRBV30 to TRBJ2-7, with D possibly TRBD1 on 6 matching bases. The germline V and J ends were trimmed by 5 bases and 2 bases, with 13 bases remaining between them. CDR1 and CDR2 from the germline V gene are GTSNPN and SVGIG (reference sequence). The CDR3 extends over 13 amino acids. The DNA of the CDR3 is TGTGCCTGGTTGGGGGCAGAACCCTACGAGCAGTACTTC. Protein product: CAWLGAEPYEQYF.

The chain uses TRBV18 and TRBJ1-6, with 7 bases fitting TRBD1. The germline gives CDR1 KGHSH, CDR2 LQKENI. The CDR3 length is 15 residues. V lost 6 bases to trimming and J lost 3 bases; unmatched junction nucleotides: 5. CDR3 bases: TGTGCCAGCTCGCAACAGGGGAGCTATAATTCACCCCTCCACTTT. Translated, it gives CASSQQGSYNSPLHF.

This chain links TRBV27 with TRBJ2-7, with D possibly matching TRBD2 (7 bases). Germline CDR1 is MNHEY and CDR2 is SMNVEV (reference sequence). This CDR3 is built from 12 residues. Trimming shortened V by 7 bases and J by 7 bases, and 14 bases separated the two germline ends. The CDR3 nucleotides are TGTGCCAGCACCGCCGAGGGGGGGGAGCAGTACTTC. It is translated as CASTAEGGEQYF.

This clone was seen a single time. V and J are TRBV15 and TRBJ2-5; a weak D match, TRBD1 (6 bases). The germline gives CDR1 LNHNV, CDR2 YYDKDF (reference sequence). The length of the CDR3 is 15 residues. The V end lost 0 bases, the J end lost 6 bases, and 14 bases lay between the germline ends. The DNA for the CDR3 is TGTGCCACCAGCAGAGAAACAGGGACCCAGAAGACCCAGTACTTC. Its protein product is CATSRETGTQKTQYF.

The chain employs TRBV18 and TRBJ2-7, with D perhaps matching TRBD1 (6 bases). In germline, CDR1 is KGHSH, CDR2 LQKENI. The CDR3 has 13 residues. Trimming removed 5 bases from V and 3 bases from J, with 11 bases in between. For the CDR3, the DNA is TGTGCCAGCTCAAACCGGACAGACTACGAGCAGTACTTC. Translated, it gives CASSNRTDYEQYF.

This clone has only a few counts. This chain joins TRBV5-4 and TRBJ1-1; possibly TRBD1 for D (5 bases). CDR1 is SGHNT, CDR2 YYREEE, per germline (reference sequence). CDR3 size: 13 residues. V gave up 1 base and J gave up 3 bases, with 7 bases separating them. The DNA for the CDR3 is TGTGCCAGCAGCTTGCCGGGGGACACTGAAGCTTTCTTT. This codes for CASSLPGDTEAFF.